Below, 18 T cell receptor beta chains from the same sample are listed, as sequenced in a study of blood T cell repertoires in COVID-19. Profiled with immunoSEQ multiplex PCR; TCRdb holds only in-frame clones, not every one. The table lists 150,000 to 200,000 clones, 85% to 90% of them singletons. The source material was PBMCs or T cells enriched from blood (not recorded which). The receptors stem from a man in his forties who had recovered from COVID-19.

This chain joins TRBV2 and TRBJ1-1, with TRBD1 matching 7 bases. Germline CDR1 reads SNHLY; CDR2 reads FYNNEI. The CDR3 length is 14 residues. After removal of 0 bases from V and 6 bases from J, the junction contained 4 bases not matched to a gene. CDR3 bases: TGTGCCAGCAGTGAAGCGTTCAGGGGGGCTGAAGCTTTCTTT. Translated, it gives CASSEAFRGAEAFF. Full variable domain (missing parts from reference TRBV2 and TRBJ1-1): EPEVTQTPSHQVTQMGQEVILRCVPISNHLYFYWYRQILGQKVEFLVSFYNNEISEKSEIFDDQFSVERPDGSNFTLKIRSTKLEDSAMYFCASSEAFRGAEAFFGQGTRLTVV.

The chain employs TRBV7-8 and TRBJ2-1; D might be TRBD2 (6 bases). This CDR3 has 12 amino acids. Deletions cut 8 bases from V and 10 bases from J, with 15 bases between. CDR1 SGHVS and CDR2 FQNEAQ come from the germline V gene. As DNA, the CDR3 is TGTGCCAGCGGGCGGGACTTCTGGGAGCAGTTCTTC. Translated, it gives CASGRDFWEQFF.

This clone was seen once. V and J are TRBV5-1 and TRBJ1-2; D remains unclear. CDR1 and CDR2 from the germline V gene are SGHRS and YFSETQ. Trimming removed 1 base at V and 0 bases at J, with 19 bases between. The CDR3 is 18 residues long. The CDR3 DNA is TGCGCCAGCAGCTTGAACCTTAGAACAGTACGAGCTAACTATGGCTACACCTTC. This codes for CASSLNLRTVRANYGYTF. Drawing the rest from reference TRBV5-1 and TRBJ1-2, the complete variable domain is KAGVTQTPRYLIKTRGQQVTLSCSPISGHRSVSWYQQTPGQGLQFLFEYFSETQRNKGNFPGRFSGRQFSNSRSEMNVSTLELGDSALYLCASSLNLRTVRANYGYTFGSGTRLTVV.

The chain carries TRBV7-3 and TRBJ2-2; D possibly corresponds to TRBD2 (5 bases). V was pared by 5 bases and J by 1 base, with 11 bases between. Germline CDR1 reads SGHTA; CDR2 reads FQGTGA. The CDR3 is 15 amino acids. CDR3 sequence: CASSPAAENTGELFF. The DNA of the CDR3 is TGTGCCAGCAGCCCAGCAGCGGAGAACACCGGGGAGCTGTTTTTT.

The chain is built from TRBV28 and TRBJ1-6; D possibly corresponds to TRBD1 (5 bases). The CDR3 length is 14 residues. Germline V gene sequence: CDR1 MDHEN, CDR2 SYDVKM. V was trimmed by 8 bases and J by 14 bases, leaving 22 bases between them. For the CDR3, the DNA is TGTGCCAGCCTCTCGGGGACTTTGGGTTTCACCCTCCACTTT. It specifies CASLSGTLGFTLHF.

This chain connects TRBV10-3 to TRBJ1-5; possibly TRBD1 for D (6 bases). Germline V lookup: CDR1 ENHRY, CDR2 SYGVKD. The CDR3 has 14 amino acids. Trimming took 6 bases from V and 5 from J, leaving 14 bases between them. CDR3: CAIREQGYDQPQHF. CDR3 nucleotide sequence: TGTGCCATCAGGGAACAGGGATACGATCAGCCCCAGCATTTT.

The rearrangement uses TRBV12-3 or TRBV12-4 and TRBJ1-5; D gene uncertain. The length of the CDR3 is 12 residues. V was pared by 2 bases and J by 12 bases, with 11 bases between. The CDR3 here is CASSLFGQDQHF. The CDR3 nucleotides are TGTGCCAGCAGTTTATTTGGCCAAGACCAGCATTTT.

V and J are TRBV18 and TRBJ1-5; D may be TRBD1 (6 bases). CDR1 and CDR2 (germline): KGHSH, LQKENI. Trimming removed 2 bases from V and 7 bases from J, with 12 bases in between. The CDR3 extends over 14 amino acids. The CDR3 DNA reads TGTGCCAGCTCACCAGAGCTAGGGACACAGCCCCAGCATTTT. This sequence encodes CASSPELGTQPQHF.

The V gene is TRBV7-6, the J gene TRBJ1-6, with D uncertain. The ends were cut back, 5 bases at V and 9 bases at J, with 20 bases in the middle. Looked up from germline, CDR1 is SGHVS and CDR2 is FNYEAQ. The CDR3 runs 16 residues. Here the CDR3 reads CASSRGSNEPSSPLHF. The DNA for the CDR3 is TGTGCCAGCAGCCGAGGGAGTAATGAGCCATCTTCACCCCTCCACTTT.

The V and J genes are TRBV9 and TRBJ1-1; D gene unclear. This CDR3 region has 13 residues. V was clipped by 3 bases and J by 0 bases, with 6 bases between them. Germline loops: CDR1 SGDLS, CDR2 YYNGEE. The CDR3 here is CASSGGMNTEAFF. The CDR3 region has the DNA TGTGCCAGCAGCGGCGGTATGAACACTGAAGCTTTCTTT.

V gene TRBV19 combines with J gene TRBJ1-1; D is unclear. In germline, CDR1 is LNHDA, CDR2 SQIVND (reference sequence). V was shortened by 3 bases and J by 4 bases, with 12 bases between the two germline ends. The length of the CDR3 is 14 residues. CDR3 residues: CASSMQGGSTEAFF. The CDR3 DNA follows: TGTGCCAGTAGTATGCAAGGAGGCTCCACTGAAGCTTTCTTT.

V gene TRBV6-5 combines with J gene TRBJ1-5, with 9 positions matching TRBD1. The CDR3 is 15 residues long. Germline values: CDR1 MNHEY, CDR2 SVGAGI. V shed 5 bases and J 0 bases; nucleotides not matched to a gene: 2. DNA for the CDR3: TGTGCCAGCAGTCGGGACAGGGCTAGCAATCAGCCCCAGCATTTT. Translated: CASSRDRASNQPQHF.

The J gene is TRBJ2-1, the V gene TRBV25-1, with TRBD1 matching over 9 bases. There are 16 residues in the CDR3. V gave up 3 bases and J gave up 6 bases; unmatched junction bases: 9. The germline V gene encodes CDR1 MGHDK and CDR2 SYGVNS. This CDR3 reads CASSDPGQGKGNEQFF. CDR3 nucleotides: TGTGCCAGCAGTGACCCCGGACAGGGGAAGGGCAATGAGCAGTTCTTC.

The rearrangement links TRBV28 to TRBJ2-7, with TRBD1 matching over 11 bases. J lost 5 bases, V lost 5 bases, and 11 bases had no gene match. Germline assignment: CDR1 MDHEN and CDR2 SYDVKM. CDR3 size: 16 residues. CDR3 nucleotides: TGTGCCAGCAGTACTGGACAGGGGGCGCCTTGGAACGAGCAGTACTTC. It yields the protein CASSTGQGAPWNEQYF.

This clone was seen only a few times. The chain couples TRBV21-1 to TRBJ1-6; no check of the table's D call, TRBD1, against the DNA was made. TRBV21-1 is a recognized pseudogene. CDR3 length equals 13 residues. The CDR3 loop reads CASRGTGESPLHF. Written as DNA, the CDR3 is TGTGCCAGCAGGGGGACAGGGGAATCACCCCTCCACTTT.

This chain uses TRBV12-3 or TRBV12-4 with TRBJ1-5; D ambiguous. V was trimmed by 3 bases and J by 6 bases, leaving 6 bases between them. This CDR3 has 12 amino acids. CDR3 loop: CASSFSTQPQHF. CDR3 nucleotides: TGTGCCAGCAGTTTTAGTACTCAGCCCCAGCATTTT.

This sequence joins TRBV5-4 and TRBJ2-1, with TRBD1 matching over 9 bases. In germline, CDR1 is SGHNT, CDR2 YYREEE (reference sequence). The trim removed 8 bases at V and 5 bases at J, leaving 11 bases unmatched. The CDR3 totals 15 residues. CDR3 amino acids: CARPQPGQGDNEQFF. The CDR3 DNA sequence: TGTGCCAGGCCTCAGCCGGGACAGGGAGACAATGAGCAGTTCTTC.

Only a few counts were recorded for this clone. The chain has TRBV5-4 and TRBJ1-5, with 7 bases fitting TRBD1. The CDR3 is made up of 12 amino acids. Germline CDR1 SGHNT, CDR2 YYREEE (reference sequence). Trimming removed 2 bases from V and 7 bases from J; junction bases left unmatched: 0. For the CDR3, the DNA is TGTGCCAGCAGCTTACAGGGGCAGCCCCAGCATTTT. Protein sequence: CASSLQGQPQHF.